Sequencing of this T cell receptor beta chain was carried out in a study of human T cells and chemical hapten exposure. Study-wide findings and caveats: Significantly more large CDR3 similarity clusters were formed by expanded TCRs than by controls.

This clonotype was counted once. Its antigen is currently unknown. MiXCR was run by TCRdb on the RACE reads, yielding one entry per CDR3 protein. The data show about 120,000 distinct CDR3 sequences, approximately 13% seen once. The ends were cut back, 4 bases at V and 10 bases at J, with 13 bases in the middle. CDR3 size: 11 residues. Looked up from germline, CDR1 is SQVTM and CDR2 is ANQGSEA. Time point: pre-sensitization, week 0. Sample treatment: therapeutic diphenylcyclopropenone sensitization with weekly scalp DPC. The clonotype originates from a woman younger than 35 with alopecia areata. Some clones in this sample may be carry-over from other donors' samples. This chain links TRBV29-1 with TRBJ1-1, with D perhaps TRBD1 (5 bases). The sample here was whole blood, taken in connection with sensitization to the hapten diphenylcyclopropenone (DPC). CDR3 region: CSVVTGGTAFF. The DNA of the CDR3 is TGCAGCGTTGTGACGGGGGGTACAGCTTTCTTT.